This T cell receptor (beta chain) was sequenced in a study of Ad26.COV2.S vaccination and SARS-CoV-2 variants. Treatment: approximately 18 received Ad26.COV2.S at low or high dose, single or two shots; about 5 received placebo; per-sample allocation not given. After the first vaccine or placebo injection, samples were drawn on day 63. The CDR3 totals 16 residues. Trimming cost V 5 bases and J 0 bases, with 13 bases left between them. Germline assignment: CDR1 SEHNR and CDR2 FQNEAQ (reference sequence). The data were produced by immunoSEQ multiplex PCR, yet TCRdb's version contains in-frame clones alone and is incomplete. The table has 450,000 to 550,000 clones, about 89% seen once; the top ten hold about 1.5%. Whole-study results and caveats: Placebo recipients trailed vaccine recipients in spike-specific TCR breadth. Reported findings describe substantial breadth in spike-specific CD8+ and CD4+ T cell responses following vaccination.

A word on this clone: Its antigen remains unknown.

The chain joins TRBV7-9 to TRBJ1-4; D call uncertain. The sequence came from a person between 18 and 65 years old who received the Ad26.COV2.S COVID-19 vaccine or a placebo. This specimen was peripheral blood, taken in a trial of Ad26.COV2.S vaccine versus placebo. CDR3 residues: CASSTETDATNEKLFF. The CDR3 DNA follows: TGTGCCAGCAGCACAGAGACGGATGCAACTAATGAAAAACTGTTTTTT.